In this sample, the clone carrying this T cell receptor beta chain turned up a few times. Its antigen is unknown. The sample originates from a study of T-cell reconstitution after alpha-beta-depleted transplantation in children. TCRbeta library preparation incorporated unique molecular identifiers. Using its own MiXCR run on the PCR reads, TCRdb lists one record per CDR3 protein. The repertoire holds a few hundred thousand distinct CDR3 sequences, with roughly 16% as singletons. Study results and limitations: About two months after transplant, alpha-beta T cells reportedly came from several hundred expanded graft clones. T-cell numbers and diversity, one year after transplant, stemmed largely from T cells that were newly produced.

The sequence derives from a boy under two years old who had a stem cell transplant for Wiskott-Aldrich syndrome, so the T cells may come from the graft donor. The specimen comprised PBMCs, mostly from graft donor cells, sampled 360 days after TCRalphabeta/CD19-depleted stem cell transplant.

CDR3 nucleotides: TGTGCCAGCCACAGTTTGGCCCCGGGAGGAAGAGCCCGAGGCACAGATACGCAGTATTTT. Translation: CASHSLAPGGRARGTDTQYF. The chain joins TRBV27 to TRBJ2-3; TRBD2 agrees at 7 bases. Germline V gene lookup returns CDR1 MNHEY and CDR2 SMNVEV (reference sequence). The CDR3 has 20 residues. J was trimmed by 1 base and V by 8 bases; bases with no gene match: 24.